This TCR beta chain was profiled in a study of Tregs in tolerant kidney transplant recipients. Comments on this clone: The antigen is unknown.

The table came from immunoSEQ multiplex PCR; TCRdb's copy has only in-frame clones and leaves some out. The profile shows some 66,000 clones, roughly 92% of them singletons. Study results and limitations: Validation in larger populations is needed because few patients were studied. This study did not directly address biological reproducibility. Tolerant patients' donor-specific Tregs expanded beyond overall Tregs, suggesting antigen-driven growth.

Germline V gives CDR1 SEHNR, CDR2 FQNEAQ (reference sequence). The CDR3 spans 16 residues. J was trimmed by 5 bases and V by 5 bases; bases with no gene match: 6. The chain has TRBV7-9 and TRBJ2-2; 12 positions agree with TRBD2. This receptor was obtained from a human donor who received a combined kidney and bone marrow transplant. Sequences were derived from CD8+ T cells from blood, sampled before the transplant. The CDR3 nucleotides read TGTGCCAGCAGCCCCGGACTAGCGGGGCATACCGGGGAGCTGTTTTTT. Protein: CASSPGLAGHTGELFF.